Below, 15 T cell receptor beta chains from the same sample are listed, as sequenced in a study of blood T cells in healthy people across ages. Primed by a sample-barcoded 5' primer and a J-beta primer mix, a second PCR proceeded for 7 to 11 cycles. TCRdb re-called the 5' RACE reads with MiXCR, one entry per CDR3 protein. Of about a million distinct CDR3 sequences in the sample, 45% to 50% were seen once. Sequencing input: blood. These receptors were collected from a man between 25 and 39 years old in good health.

The chain combines TRBV5-1 with TRBJ2-5; possible D gene TRBD2, 6 bases. Germline-derived CDR1 and CDR2 are SGHRS and YFSETQ. CDR3 length: 14 residues. The germline V and J ends were trimmed by 0 bases and 11 bases, with 17 bases remaining between them. The DNA for the CDR3 is TGCGCCAGCAGCTTGGCGAAGGAGGGTTGGAAGCAGTACTTC. Amino acids: CASSLAKEGWKQYF.

The J gene is TRBJ2-3, the V gene TRBV7-8; D possibly uses TRBD1 or TRBD2 (5 bases each). The ends were cut back, 11 bases at V and 2 bases at J, with 14 bases in the middle. The CDR3 covers 13 residues. The germline CDR1 and CDR2 sequences are SGHVS and FQNEAQ. The DNA for the CDR3 is TGTGCCCAGGGTGGGGGACCCACAGATACGCAGTATTTT. It codes for CAQGGGPTDTQYF.

The V call is TRBV3-1, the J call TRBJ2-3; D unclear. Between the trimmed V and J ends, which lost 1 base and 1 base, there was a span of 6 bases. The CDR3 has 14 residues. Germline V gives CDR1 LGHDT, CDR2 YNNKEL (reference sequence). The CDR3 region has the DNA TGTGCCAGCAGCCAAGCGGTTCGCACAGATACGCAGTATTTT. The encoded protein is CASSQAVRTDTQYF.

V usage is TRBV3-1 and J usage is TRBJ1-1; perhaps TRBD1 as D (5 bases). The CDR3 covers 16 residues. Germline CDR1 and CDR2: LGHDT and YNNKEL (reference sequence). V shed 0 bases and J shed 0 bases, with 11 bases lying between them. As DNA, the CDR3 is TGTGCCAGCAGCCAAGAGAGGGGAGGCATGAACACTGAAGCTTTCTTT. Amino acids: CASSQERGGMNTEAFF.

The chain employs TRBV7-9 and TRBJ1-1; D is perhaps TRBD1 (5 bases). V shed 5 bases and J shed 11 bases, with 15 bases lying between them. Germline assignment: CDR1 SEHNR and CDR2 FQNEAQ (reference sequence). This CDR3 has 12 amino acids. The CDR3 DNA reads TGTGCCAGCAGCCCCCCGGCAGGGATTGCTTTCTTT. It encodes CASSPPAGIAFF.

This clonotype came up a few times. The chain uses TRBV6-5 and TRBJ2-3, with TRBD1 identical over 8 bases. The CDR3 length is 15 residues. CDR1 and CDR2 from the germline V gene are MNHEY and SVGAGI. V shed 5 bases and J 6 bases; nucleotides not matched to a gene: 10. CDR3 loop: CASSGWTGNDDTQYF. The CDR3 nucleotides are TGTGCCAGCAGTGGCTGGACAGGGAACGACGATACGCAGTATTTT.

This clonotype came up a few times. The chain employs TRBV7-2 and TRBJ2-3; 11 bases line up with TRBD2. CDR3 size: 16 residues. V lost 5 bases and J lost 2; bases outside the gene matches: 6. CDR1 SGHTA and CDR2 FQGNSA come from the germline V gene. CDR3 amino acids: CASSVLAGGYTDTQYF. The CDR3 DNA is TGTGCCAGCAGCGTTCTAGCGGGGGGTTACACAGATACGCAGTATTTT.

This clonotype was detected once. The chain carries TRBV5-5 and TRBJ2-7; D is perhaps TRBD2 (6 bases). The CDR3 covers 15 residues. Between the trimmed V and J ends, which lost 0 bases and 3 bases, there was a span of 13 bases. The germline V gene encodes CDR1 SGHKS and CDR2 YYEKEE (reference sequence). The CDR3 DNA sequence: TGTGCCAGCAGCTTGGATGTATCGGGAGTCTACGAGCAGTACTTC. This codes for CASSLDVSGVYEQYF.

This chain joins TRBV3-1 and TRBJ1-1; maybe TRBD1 (5 bases). V was pared by 3 bases and J by 3 bases, with 5 bases between. The CDR3 totals 12 residues. Per the germline V gene, CDR1 is LGHDT and CDR2 is YNNKEL (reference sequence). For the CDR3, the DNA is TGTGCCAGCAGCCACAGGGACACTGAAGCTTTCTTT. Its protein product is CASSHRDTEAFF. Variable domain in full (rest from reference TRBV3-1 and TRBJ1-1): DTAVSQTPKYLVTQMGNDKSIKCEQNLGHDTMYWYKQDSKKFLKIMFSYNNKELIINETVPNRFSPKSPDKAHLNLHINSLELGDSAVYFCASSHRDTEAFFGQGTRLTVV.

The chain joins TRBV29-1 to TRBJ2-4, with TRBD1 matching over 11 bases. The germline gives CDR1 SQVTM, CDR2 ANQGSEA. V dropped 2 bases and J dropped 6; count of bases not matched to a gene: 6. The CDR3 has 15 amino acids. CDR3 DNA sequence: TGCAGCGTTGAAATGGGACAGGGGGGGACAAACATTCAGTACTTC. Encoded protein: CSVEMGQGGTNIQYF.

This clonotype appeared a few times. The chain joins TRBV12-3 or TRBV12-4 to TRBJ1-1, with D perhaps TRBD1 (5 bases). The CDR3 is 13 residues long. The V end lost 5 bases, the J end lost 8 bases, and 15 bases lay between the germline ends. CDR3 amino acids: CASSVGEGREAFF. The CDR3 coding sequence is TGTGCCAGCAGTGTAGGGGAGGGGAGAGAAGCTTTCTTT.

The chain joins TRBV3-1 to TRBJ2-5; 11 nucleotides match TRBD2. Per the germline V gene, CDR1 is LGHDT and CDR2 is YNNKEL (reference sequence). Trimming removed 4 bases from V and 6 bases from J; junction bases left unmatched: 10. This CDR3 region has 16 residues. The CDR3 sequence: CASSRIVTSGAKTQYF. DNA of the CDR3: TGTGCCAGCAGCCGAATAGTGACTAGCGGGGCCAAGACCCAGTACTTC.

Only a few counts were recorded for this clonotype. The gene calls are TRBV20-1 and TRBJ2-1; 7 nucleotides line up with TRBD2. CDR3 size: 15 residues. Germline V lookup: CDR1 DFQATT, CDR2 SNEGSKA (reference sequence). Trimming removed 5 bases from V and 5 bases from J; junction bases left unmatched: 12. DNA of the CDR3: TGCAGTGCTGACCCCGGGCTAGCGGTCCACAATGAGCAGTTCTTC. Translated: CSADPGLAVHNEQFF.

This chain links TRBV20-1 with TRBJ2-3; TRBD2 matches at 7 bases. The CDR3 totals 14 residues. V shed 5 bases, J shed 6 bases, and the junction held 11 bases outside the gene matches. The germline V gene has CDR1 DFQATT and CDR2 SNEGSKA (reference sequence). In DNA, the CDR3 is TGCAGTGCTGGAACGCTAAGCGGGGCCGATACGCAGTATTTT. The encoded protein is CSAGTLSGADTQYF.

This clonotype has a count of ten or more. The chain carries TRBV3-1 and TRBJ2-3, with D perhaps being TRBD1 or TRBD2 (5 bases each). V shed 3 bases and J shed 7 bases, with 14 bases lying between them. The CDR3 totals 14 residues. Per the germline V gene, CDR1 is LGHDT and CDR2 is YNNKEL (reference sequence). CDR3 region: CASSQGSGANTQYF. CDR3 sequence (DNA): TGTGCCAGCAGCCAGGGCTCCGGGGCGAATACGCAGTATTTT.